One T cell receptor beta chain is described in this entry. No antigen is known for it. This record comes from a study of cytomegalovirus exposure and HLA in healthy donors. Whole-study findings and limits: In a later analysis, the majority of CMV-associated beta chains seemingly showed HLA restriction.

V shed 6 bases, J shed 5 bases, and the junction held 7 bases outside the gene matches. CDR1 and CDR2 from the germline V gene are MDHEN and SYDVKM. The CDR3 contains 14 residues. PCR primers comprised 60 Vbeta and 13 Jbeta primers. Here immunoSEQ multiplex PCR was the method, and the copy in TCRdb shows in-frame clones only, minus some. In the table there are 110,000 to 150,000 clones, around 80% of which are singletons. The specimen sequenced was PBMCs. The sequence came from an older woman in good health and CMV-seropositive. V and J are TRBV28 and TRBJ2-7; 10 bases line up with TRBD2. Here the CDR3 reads CASRDLAGADEQYF. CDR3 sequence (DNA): TGTGCCAGCAGGGACCTAGCGGGAGCCGACGAGCAGTACTTC.